Presented here are 9 T cell receptor beta chains from one specimen sequenced in a study of cytomegalovirus exposure and HLA in healthy donors. This PCR relied on a set of 60 Vbeta primers and 13 Jbeta primers. Here immunoSEQ multiplex PCR was the method, and the copy in TCRdb shows in-frame clones only, minus some. The sample records 20,000 to 25,000 clones, roughly 80% being singletons. Sequences were obtained from PBMCs. Source of these receptors: a man between 60 and 75 years old in good health and CMV-seronegative.

This clone came up once. The genes are TRBV18 and TRBJ1-5; the D gene is possibly TRBD1 (5 bases). V was trimmed by 2 bases and J by 1 base, leaving 12 bases between them. The germline V gene has CDR1 KGHSH and CDR2 LQKENI. The CDR3 has 16 residues. The CDR3 nucleotides read TGTGCCAGCTCACCAGAGAGAAGGGGAAGCAATCAGCCCCAGCATTTT. It specifies CASSPERRGSNQPQHF. Full variable domain (remainder filled in from reference TRBV18 and TRBJ1-5): NAGVMQNPRHLVRRRGQEARLRCSPMKGHSHVYWYRQLPEEGLKFMVYLQKENIIDESGMPKERFSAEFPKEGPSILRIQQVVRGDSAAYFCASSPERRGSNQPQHFGDGTRLSIL.

The chain combines TRBV5-1 with TRBJ2-3; D possibly corresponds to TRBD2 (6 bases). The CDR3 covers 12 residues. Trimming removed 5 bases from V and 10 bases from J, with 14 bases in between. Germline V gene data show CDR1 as SGHRS and CDR2 as YFSETQ. CDR3: CASSSGLGAQYF. The CDR3 coding sequence is TGCGCCAGCAGTTCGGGACTCGGGGCGCAGTATTTT.

The rearrangement links TRBV2 to TRBJ1-5, with TRBD1 identical over 7 bases. The CDR3 extends over 14 amino acids. CDR1 is SNHLY and CDR2 is FYNNEI in the germline V gene. The V and J ends lost 3 bases and 5 bases, in that order; junction bases with no gene match: 4. CDR3 bases: TGTGCCAGCAGTGAGGGGACAGTCGATCAGCCCCAGCATTTT. Amino acids: CASSEGTVDQPQHF.

In its sample, this clone was seen a few times. The V and J genes are TRBV4-1 and TRBJ1-2; possibly TRBD1 for D (6 bases). The germline V gene encodes CDR1 MGHRA and CDR2 YSYEKL. The CDR3 spans 14 residues. Between the trimmed V and J ends, which lost 1 base and 6 bases, there was a span of 12 bases. CDR3 protein: CASSQVTGLDGYTF. CDR3 DNA: TGCGCCAGCAGCCAAGTCACAGGGCTGGATGGCTACACCTTC.

The V and J genes are TRBV19 and TRBJ1-6; a weak D match, TRBD1 (6 bases). CDR3 length: 13 residues. The V gene lost 4 bases and the J gene lost 9 bases, with 10 bases spanning the gap. Per germline, CDR1 LNHDA and CDR2 SQIVND (reference sequence). The CDR3 DNA reads TGTGCCAGTAGTAGCCGACAGGCTTCACCCCTCCACTTT. Translation: CASSSRQASPLHF.

This clone was detected only a few times. This chain connects TRBV27 to TRBJ1-2, with D perhaps TRBD1 (5 bases). With 6 bases removed from V and 4 bases from J, the gap between germline ends came to 12 bases. The germline V gene encodes CDR1 MNHEY and CDR2 SMNVEV (reference sequence). CDR3 size: 13 residues. The CDR3 protein is CASSPDSRYGYTF. CDR3 DNA: TGTGCCAGCAGCCCTGACAGCCGCTATGGCTACACCTTC.

Concerning this clone: Germline and junction disagree at one end, which may indicate a read error. The rearrangement uses TRBV7-9 and TRBJ2-7, with 7 bases matching TRBD1. Germline V gene sequence: CDR1 SEHNR, CDR2 FQNEAQ (reference sequence). CDR3 length: 12 residues. CDR3 in DNA: TGTGCCAGCAGCTTAGGGACAGGCCCCCCGTGCTTC. Its translation: CASSLGTGPPCF.

This chain connects TRBV9 to TRBJ1-2; 8 nucleotides match TRBD1. The CDR3 runs 14 residues. Germline lookup yields CDR1 SGDLS and CDR2 YYNGEE. The junction had 9 bases not matched to a gene; V was cut back by 3 bases and J by 8 bases. The chain's CDR3 is CASSAGQGVGGYTF. The CDR3 DNA reads TGTGCCAGCAGCGCTGGACAGGGCGTAGGAGGCTACACCTTC. Based on the CDR3 plus reference TRBV9 and TRBJ1-2, the full variable domain is DSGVTQTPKHLITATGQRVTLRCSPRSGDLSVYWYQQSLDQGLQFLIQYYNGEERAKGNILERFSAQQFPDLHSELNLSSLELGDSALYFCASSAGQGVGGYTFGSGTRLTVV.

V is TRBV10-1 and J is TRBJ2-2; TRBD2 matches at 12 bases. The V segment lost 9 bases and the J segment 5 bases; nucleotides outside the gene matches: 10. The length of the CDR3 is 16 residues. Germline V gene data show CDR1 as WNHNN and CDR2 as SYGVQD (reference sequence). The DNA of the CDR3 is TGCGCCAGGCCTCTAGCGGGGGGGCAGCGGACCGGGGAGCTGTTTTTT. This gives the protein CARPLAGGQRTGELFF.